Included here is one TCR beta chain sequence, with context. This entry is derived from a study of blood T cell repertoires in COVID-19. Study as a whole: COVID-19 samples, acute and convalescent, were from the United States, Italy and Spain. T cells, B-cell-depleted T cells, or PBMCs provided the cDNA or gDNA that served as material.

The germline CDR1 and CDR2 sequences are GTSNPN and SVGIG (reference sequence). The CDR3 length is 18 residues. Between the trimmed V and J ends, which lost 4 bases and 1 base, there was a span of 23 bases. Per the study methods: Reference gene primer amplification in the assay estimated nucleated cell counts. Assay: immunoSEQ multiplex PCR; the TCRdb copy retains only in-frame clones and omits some. V and J calls plus clone size are reproduced from that table; the DNA served to infer D and trimming. The sample consists of 8,500 to 14,000 clones, around 90% of them appearing once. The sequence was collected from a human donor in a cohort sampled during active COVID-19. Sequences were obtained from peripheral blood. The rearrangement links TRBV30 to TRBJ1-3; D gene unclear. This CDR3 reads CAWTLNPIGRRSGNTIYF. The CDR3 nucleotides read TGTGCCTGGACACTAAACCCTATTGGTAGACGTTCTGGAAACACCATATATTTT.